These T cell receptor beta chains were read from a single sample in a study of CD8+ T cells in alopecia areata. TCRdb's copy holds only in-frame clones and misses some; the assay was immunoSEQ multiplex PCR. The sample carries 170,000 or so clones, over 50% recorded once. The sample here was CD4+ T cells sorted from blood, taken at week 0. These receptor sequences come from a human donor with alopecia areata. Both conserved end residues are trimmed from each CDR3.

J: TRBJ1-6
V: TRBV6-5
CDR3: ASSYTDRNSPLH

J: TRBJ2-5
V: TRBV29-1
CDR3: SVELSNQETQY

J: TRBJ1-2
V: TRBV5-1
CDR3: ASSLGGSETSYGYT

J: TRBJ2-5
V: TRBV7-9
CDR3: ASSFSGGQETQY

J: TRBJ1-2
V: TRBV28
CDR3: ASSSRGLYGYT

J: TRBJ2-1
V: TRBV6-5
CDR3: ASSWDRGRGEQF

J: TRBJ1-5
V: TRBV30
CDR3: AWSVHRGQPQH

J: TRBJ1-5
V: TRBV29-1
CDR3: SVVLGGHQPQH

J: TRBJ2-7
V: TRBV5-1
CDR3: ASSLAGSYEQY

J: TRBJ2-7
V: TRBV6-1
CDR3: ASIASSWQQY

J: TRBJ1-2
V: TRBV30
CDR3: AWSRQNYGYT

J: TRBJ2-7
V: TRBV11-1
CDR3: ASSSTGVAATYEQY

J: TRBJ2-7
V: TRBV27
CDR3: ASSAGGFGKQY

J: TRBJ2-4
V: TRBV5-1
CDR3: ASRAVGGSRNIQY

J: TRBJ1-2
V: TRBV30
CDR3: AWSVRGPVRVGYT

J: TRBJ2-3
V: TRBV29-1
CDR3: SVVPGTDTQY

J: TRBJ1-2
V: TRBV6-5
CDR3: ASWETGRGYT

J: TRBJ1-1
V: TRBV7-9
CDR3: ASSLTVRVDGKMNTEAF

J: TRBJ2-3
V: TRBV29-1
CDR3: SLTLLEPSTDTQY

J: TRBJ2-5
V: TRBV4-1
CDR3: ASSHSLETQY

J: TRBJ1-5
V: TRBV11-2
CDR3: ASSLAQDQPQH

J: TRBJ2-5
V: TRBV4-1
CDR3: ASSQGLAEQETQY

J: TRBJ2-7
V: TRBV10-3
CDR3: AIRGTGSTYEQY

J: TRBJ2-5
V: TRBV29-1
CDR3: SVTGTHQETQY

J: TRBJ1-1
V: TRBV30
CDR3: ACKILTPGTMNTEAF

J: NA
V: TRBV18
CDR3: ASSRTTGSLEQY

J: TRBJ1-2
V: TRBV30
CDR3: AWTRDSYGYT

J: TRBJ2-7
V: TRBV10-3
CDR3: AITGGASYEQY

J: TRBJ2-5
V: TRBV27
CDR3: ASSFPKGTQY

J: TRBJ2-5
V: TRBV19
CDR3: ASSPGRKQETQY

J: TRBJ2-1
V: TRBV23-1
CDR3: ASSQSQRGSSYNEQF

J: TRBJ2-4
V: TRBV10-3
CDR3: AISESALAKNIQY

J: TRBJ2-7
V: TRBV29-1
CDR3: SVVHPSYEQY

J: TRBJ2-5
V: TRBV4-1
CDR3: ASSRGTGGGGAQY

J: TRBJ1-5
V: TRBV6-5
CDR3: ASSPGQAPGQPQH

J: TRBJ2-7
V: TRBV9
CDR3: ASSATGGPYEQY

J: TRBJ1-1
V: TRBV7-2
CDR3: ASSLLLRMNTEAF

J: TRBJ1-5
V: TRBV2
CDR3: ASSSTVRPQH

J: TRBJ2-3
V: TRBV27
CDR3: APPGRDRGPGDTQY

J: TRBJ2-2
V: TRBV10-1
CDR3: ASSAWGQGDTGELF

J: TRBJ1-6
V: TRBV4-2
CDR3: ASSQVPGGGSPLH

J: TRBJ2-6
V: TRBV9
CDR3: ASSVSGANVLT

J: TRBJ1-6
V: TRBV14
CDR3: ASSLTGYNSPLH

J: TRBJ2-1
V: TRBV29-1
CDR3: SVVGDRGYYNEQF

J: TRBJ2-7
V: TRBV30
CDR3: AWNPGNYEQY

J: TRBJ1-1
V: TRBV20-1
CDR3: SARVGDEAF

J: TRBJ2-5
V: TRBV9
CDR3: ASSEQTGSQETQY

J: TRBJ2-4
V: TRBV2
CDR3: ASILEWGQNIQY

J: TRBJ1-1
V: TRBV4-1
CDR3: ASSQDLGWRGTEAF

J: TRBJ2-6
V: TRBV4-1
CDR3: ASSQPGTRRAGANVLT

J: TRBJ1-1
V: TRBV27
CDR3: ASRAQGNTEAF

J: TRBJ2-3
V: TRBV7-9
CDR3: ASSLAGTASGFTDTQY

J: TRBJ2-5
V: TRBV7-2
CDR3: ASSPWTSYETQY

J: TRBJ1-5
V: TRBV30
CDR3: ACSASSNQPQH